These 24 T cell receptor beta chains share one sample of origin, sequenced in a study of T cell repertoires in cytomegalovirus infection. TCRdb used MiXCR to reprocess the reads, holding one entry per CDR3 protein. The sample has 200,000 or so distinct CDR3 sequences, over 25% seen once. The specimen sequenced was PBMCs. The origin of the receptors is a human donor in good health (CMV status not recorded). Some clones in this sample may be carry-over from other donors' samples.

The rearrangement joins TRBV6-2 or TRBV6-3 to TRBJ1-2; D is undetermined. V was pared by 0 bases and J by 7 bases, with 9 bases between. The CDR3 is 13 amino acids. Per germline, CDR1 MNHEY and CDR2 SVGEGT. The CDR3, as DNA: TGTGCCAGCAGTTACTCGGAGGTTGGTGGCTACACCTTC. This gives the protein CASSYSEVGGYTF.

Written as DNA, the CDR3 is TGTGCCAGCAGTATCCGGGACCCGGGGACCCAGTACTTC. Amino acids: CASSIRDPGTQYF. V usage is TRBV6-2 or TRBV6-3 and J usage is TRBJ2-5; D tentatively fits TRBD1 or TRBD2 (5 bases each). Germline lookup yields CDR1 MNHEY and CDR2 SVGEGT. V lost 5 bases and J lost 7, with 14 bases in between. The CDR3 contains 13 residues.

This clonotype was picked up a small number of times. This sequence joins TRBV11-2 and TRBJ1-2, with D possibly being TRBD1 (6 bases). Trimming pared 5 bases from V and 6 bases from J, leaving 16 bases between. This CDR3 is built from 14 residues. Germline V gives CDR1 SGHAT, CDR2 FQNNGV. CDR3: CASSRGAGTHGYTF. DNA for the CDR3: TGTGCCAGCAGCAGGGGGGCAGGGACACATGGCTACACCTTC.

This chain connects TRBV7-9 to TRBJ1-5; D is uncertain. The germline V gene has CDR1 SEHNR and CDR2 FQNEAQ (reference sequence). V lost 1 base to trimming and J lost 6 bases, with 10 bases between them. This CDR3 has 14 residues. The CDR3 loop reads CASSLGPAGQPQHF. The CDR3 DNA is TGTGCCAGCAGCTTAGGGCCGGCGGGTCAGCCCCAGCATTTT.

In its sample, this clonotype was seen a few times. The chain recombines TRBV19 with TRBJ1-2, with a tentative D call TRBD1 (5 bases). The CDR3 runs to 13 residues. Looked up from germline, CDR1 is LNHDA and CDR2 is SQIVND (reference sequence). V was clipped by 6 bases and J by 8 bases, with 16 bases between them. CDR3 amino acids: CASRTESRGGYTF. CDR3 coding DNA: TGTGCCAGTAGGACAGAGAGCCGGGGCGGCTACACCTTC.

This rearrangement joins TRBV4-3 to TRBJ1-1; a possible D gene is TRBD1 (5 bases). The V end lost 4 bases, the J end lost 0 bases, and 9 bases lay between the germline ends. The CDR3 length is 14 residues. Germline values: CDR1 LGHNA, CDR2 YSLEER. The CDR3 region is CASSRGRLNTEAFF. Written as DNA, the CDR3 is TGCGCCAGCAGCCGGGGACGGCTGAACACTGAAGCTTTCTTT.

This clonotype was counted only a few times. This chain uses TRBV6-2 or TRBV6-3 with TRBJ2-3, with 8 bases lining up with TRBD1. The CDR3 has 13 amino acids. Germline lookup yields CDR1 MNHEY and CDR2 SVGEGT. The V and J ends lost 10 bases and 6 bases, in that order; junction bases with no gene match: 9. As DNA, the CDR3 is TGTGCCACCTGGACAGGGATAGGTGATACGCAGTATTTT. It translates to CATWTGIGDTQYF.

The rearrangement joins TRBV14 to TRBJ1-3, with D possibly TRBD1 on 5 matching bases. Germline V CDR1 and CDR2: SGHDN, FVKESK. V was pared by 2 bases and J by 6 bases, with 14 bases between. CDR3 length: 15 residues. The CDR3 sequence: CASSQRLSGPNTIYF. CDR3 bases: TGTGCCAGCAGCCAACGCCTTTCGGGACCAAACACCATATATTTT.

The DNA of the CDR3 is TGCGCCAGCAGCCAAGATATCCGACAGCACTATGGCTACACCTTC. This codes for CASSQDIRQHYGYTF. The chain is built from TRBV4-3 and TRBJ1-2; maybe TRBD1 (5 bases). Trimming shortened V by 0 bases and J by 3 bases, and 11 bases separated the two germline ends. Germline CDR1 and CDR2: LGHNA and YSLEER. This CDR3 region has 15 residues.

The rearrangement links TRBV2 to TRBJ2-5; the D gene could be TRBD1 or TRBD2 (5 bases each). CDR1 is SNHLY and CDR2 is FYNNEI in the germline V gene. This CDR3 is built from 16 residues. Trimming cost V 3 bases and J 1 base, with 15 bases left between them. In DNA form, the CDR3 reads TGTGCCAGCAGTGAGCCCGAGAGGGGTGGCCAAGAGACCCAGTACTTC. This translates into CASSEPERGGQETQYF.

This clonotype was observed many times. The rearrangement uses TRBV2 and TRBJ2-7; a possible D gene is TRBD1 (5 bases). Trimming cost V 9 bases and J 5 bases, with 17 bases left between them. Looked up from germline, CDR1 is SNHLY and CDR2 is FYNNEI. The CDR3 sequence is 13 residues long. CDR3 protein: CASNQGRFDEQYF. As DNA, the CDR3 is TGTGCCAGTAACCAGGGAAGGTTCGACGAGCAGTACTTC.

This clonotype was picked up one time. The DNA of the CDR3 is TGCAGCGTTGAAGATCCATCAGGGGGCTACACCTTC. It yields the protein CSVEDPSGGYTF. The genes are TRBV29-1 and TRBJ1-2; the D gene is possibly TRBD1 (5 bases). From germline, CDR1 is SQVTM and CDR2 ANQGSEA. Trimming removed 0 bases from V and 8 bases from J, with 10 bases in between. This CDR3 region has 12 residues. The variable domain in full, completed from reference TRBV29-1 and TRBJ1-2, reads SAVISQKPSRDICQRGTSLTIQCQVDSQVTMMFWYRQQPGQSLTLIATANQGSEATYESGFVIDKFPISRPNLTFSTLTVSNMSPEDSSIYLCSVEDPSGGYTFGSGTRLTVV.

The rearrangement joins TRBV19 to TRBJ1-1, with D maybe TRBD1 (5 bases). Germline V gene lookup returns CDR1 LNHDA and CDR2 SQIVND (reference sequence). CDR3 length: 15 residues. V lost 3 bases to trimming and J lost 1 base, with 12 bases between them. In nucleotides, the CDR3 is TGTGCCAGTAGTATCCCCGGAGGGGAGAACACTGAAGCTTTCTTT. It codes for CASSIPGGENTEAFF. Full variable domain (outside the CDR3, taken from reference TRBV19 and TRBJ1-1): DGGITQSPKYLFRKEGQNVTLSCEQNLNHDAMYWYRQDPGQGLRLIYYSQIVNDFQKGDIAEGYSVSREKKESFPLTVTSAQKNPTAFYLCASSIPGGENTEAFFGQGTRLTVV.

This clonotype was detected a few times. The chain carries TRBV5-6 and TRBJ2-4, with TRBD2 identical over 12 bases. CDR3 size: 17 residues. Per the germline V gene, CDR1 is SGHDT and CDR2 is YYEEEE. Trimming cost V 3 bases and J 1 base; bases outside gene matches: 5. The CDR3 sequence: CASSSLAGGPAKNIQYF. CDR3 nucleotides: TGTGCCAGCAGCTCCCTAGCGGGGGGGCCGGCCAAAAACATTCAGTACTTC.

This clonotype appeared many times. V gene TRBV7-2 combines with J gene TRBJ2-1; D unclear. V dropped 7 bases and J dropped 8 bases, with 12 bases sitting between them. Germline V gene sequence: CDR1 SGHTA, CDR2 FQGNSA. The CDR3 is made up of 12 amino acids. Here the CDR3 reads CASTANSDEQFF. The CDR3 DNA follows: TGTGCCAGCACGGCAAACTCGGATGAGCAGTTCTTC.

This clonotype was seen a few times. This chain links TRBV12-3 or TRBV12-4 with TRBJ1-1, with D maybe TRBD1 (6 bases). CDR3 length equals 14 residues. V was shortened by 7 bases and J by 0 bases, with 12 bases between the two germline ends. CDR3 coding DNA: TGTGCCAGCACCCTGACAGGTTTGAACACTGAAGCTTTCTTT. This gives the protein CASTLTGLNTEAFF.

There are many counts of this clonotype. This chain uses TRBV7-9 with TRBJ2-1; 8 nucleotides agree with TRBD1. After removal of 5 bases from V and 5 bases from J, the junction contained 8 bases not matched to a gene. Looked up from germline, CDR1 is SEHNR and CDR2 is FQNEAQ (reference sequence). The CDR3 consists of 15 residues. The CDR3 nucleotides read TGTGCCAGCAGCCCTTTGGACAGGGCCAACAATGAGCAGTTCTTC. Translation gives CASSPLDRANNEQFF.

In its sample, this clonotype was seen a few times. This chain uses TRBV7-8 with TRBJ1-1, with a weak D call TRBD1 (5 bases). Germline CDR1 reads SGHVS; CDR2 reads FQNEAQ. V lost 5 bases and J lost 3, with 19 bases in between. This CDR3 region has 16 residues. CDR3 nucleotide sequence: TGTGCCAGCAGCATTCTCGGTGGGGCTAGGGACACTGAAGCTTTCTTT. Translated, it gives CASSILGGARDTEAFF. The full variable domain, rest sourced from reference TRBV7-8 and TRBJ1-1, is GAGVSQSPRYKVAKRGQDVALRCDPISGHVSLFWYQQALGQGPEFLTYFQNEAQLDKSGLPSDRFFAERPEGSVSTLKIQRTQQEDSAVYLCASSILGGARDTEAFFGQGTRLTVV.

In its sample, this clonotype was seen many times. The chain has TRBV7-6 and TRBJ2-7; the D is unclear. Germline-derived CDR1 and CDR2 are SGHVS and FNYEAQ. The CDR3 length is 13 residues. Deletions cut 5 bases from V and 7 bases from J, with 15 bases between. CDR3 sequence (DNA): TGTGCCAGCAGCCCCTATCTCCTGGGGGAGCAGTACTTC. It is translated as CASSPYLLGEQYF.

This clonotype was seen a handful of times. The chain joins TRBV7-2 to TRBJ1-1, with a possible D match to TRBD1 (6 bases). This CDR3 comprises 14 residues. V lost 2 bases and J lost 6, with 13 bases in between. Germline CDR1 SGHTA, CDR2 FQGNSA. CDR3 DNA: TGTGCCAGCAGCTTATTATTGGGGGCCGCTGAAGCTTTCTTT. Protein sequence: CASSLLLGAAEAFF.

The V and J genes are TRBV5-4 and TRBJ2-7, with 9 bases matching TRBD2. Losses at the gene ends were 4 bases for V and 2 bases for J; bases not matched to a gene: 7. This CDR3 has 15 residues. Germline V CDR1 and CDR2: SGHNT, YYREEE (reference sequence). CDR3 protein: CASSADGGGAYEQYF. CDR3 sequence (DNA): TGTGCCAGCAGCGCGGACGGCGGGGGGGCCTACGAGCAGTACTTC.

This clonotype was recorded at least ten times. The chain has TRBV2 and TRBJ2-1; 11 bases are shared with TRBD1. J gave up 8 bases and V 1 base, and 1 base lay outside the gene matches. Germline values: CDR1 SNHLY, CDR2 FYNNEI. The length of the CDR3 is 14 residues. The CDR3 DNA reads as TGTGCCAGCAGTGAAGGGACAGGGGGCGATGAGCAGTTCTTC. It encodes CASSEGTGGDEQFF.

This clonotype was counted a few times. The V call is TRBV20-1, the J call TRBJ2-1, with 11 nucleotides matching TRBD2. Trimming at V came to 4 bases and at J to 0 bases, leaving 11 bases not matched to a gene. Germline CDR1 and CDR2: DFQATT and SNEGSKA (reference sequence). The CDR3 loop spans 18 amino acids. The CDR3 DNA sequence: TGCAGTGCTACTCACTTAGCGGGGGGGATTCTCTCCTACAATGAGCAGTTCTTC. It specifies CSATHLAGGILSYNEQFF.

The table lists this clonotype with a few counts. The chain combines TRBV7-2 with TRBJ1-2; D call uncertain. V was cut by 5 bases and J by 8 bases, with 12 bases left in between. The CDR3 loop spans 12 amino acids. The germline CDR1 and CDR2 sequences are SGHTA and FQGNSA. CDR3: CASSTRTGGYTF. As DNA, the CDR3 is TGTGCCAGCAGCACCCGGACGGGGGGCTACACCTTC.